This T cell receptor beta chain was captured by sequencing in a study of shared clonotypes between healthy human individuals. Study-level background: There were three CD4 naive, three CD4 memory, two CD8 naive and one CD8 memory plates per donor.

Genomic DNA (from each subset) was split evenly across several immunoSEQ plates. Using about 0.2 ug DNA, around 30,000 T cell genomes, the sorted-subset replicate PCRs were run. Method: immunoSEQ multiplex PCR; TCRdb's copy keeps in-frame clones and lacks some. The table lists about 2.4 million clones, under 95% of them singletons. The CDR3 spans 14 residues. Looked up from germline, CDR1 is LNHDA and CDR2 is SQIVND (reference sequence). Trimming shortened V by 7 bases and J by 2 bases, and 11 bases separated the two germline ends. The chain joins TRBV19 to TRBJ1-4; D not resolved. Sequencing was carried out using naive CD4+ T cells from PBMCs. Subset specified: CD45RA+ positively selected. This TCR was sampled from a man aged 18-30 years in good health. Some clones in this sample may be carry-over from other donors' samples. DNA of the CDR3: TGTGCCAGTACCGACTTTGGGACTAATGAAAAACTGTTTTTT. This encodes CASTDFGTNEKLFF.